The T cell receptor (beta chain) described here comes from a study of blood T cells in healthy people across ages. The germline CDR1 and CDR2 sequences are MGHRA and YSYEKL. The CDR3 consists of 14 residues. V gave up 6 bases and J gave up 4 bases; unmatched junction bases: 2. This clonotype was seen many times. A J-beta primer mix and a sample-barcoded 5' primer were used in a second PCR of about 7 to 12 cycles. TCRdb used MiXCR to reprocess the 5' RACE reads, holding one entry per CDR3 protein. This table has around 1,500,000 distinct CDR3 sequences, around 42% appearing once. The sequenced sample was blood. This chain joins TRBV4-1 and TRBJ2-7, with 14 bases that match TRBD2. The origin of this receptor is a woman under 30 in good health. The CDR3 protein is CASRGTSGSYEQYF. Here the CDR3 DNA reads TGCGCCAGCAGAGGGACTAGCGGGAGTTACGAGCAGTACTTC.